The entry below describes one T cell receptor (beta chain). Its specificity is not known. This specimen comes from a study of identical twins. Notes on the study in general: Whereas memory repertoires showed no such difference, abundant cord blood beta clonotypes carried fewer insertions. Beta out-of-frame sequences showed weaker excess sharing between twins.

The V and J ends lost 2 bases and 5 bases respectively, with 14 bases between them. The CDR3 has 15 amino acids. The germline V gene encodes CDR1 MNHEY and CDR2 SVGAGI. TCRdb itself ran the 5' RACE reads through MiXCR, one entry per CDR3 protein. The top ten hold less than 0.35% of the sample, which has roughly 1.6 million distinct CDR3 sequences, under 35% seen once. The chain has TRBV6-5 and TRBJ2-3, with D possibly called TRBD1 or TRBD2 (5 bases each). Sample: cord blood. The TCR was taken from a newborn girl in good health. The CDR3 reads CASSYAPTRGDTQYF. CDR3 coding DNA: TGTGCCAGCAGTTACGCACCAACTAGGGGAGATACGCAGTATTTT.